A selection of T cell receptor beta chains follows, all from one sample in a study of blood T cell repertoires in COVID-19. Sequencing used immunoSEQ multiplex PCR; TCRdb keeps in-frame clones, though not all of them. The repertoire holds fewer than 600,000 clones, nearly 90% seen once, with 0.7% to 1% in the top ten. Sequenced material: peripheral blood. The source is a man aged 18 to 29 with COVID-19, enrolled during active disease. Each CDR3 is given with its conserved first and last residue. D genes are given only for firm matches. Clone size is shown for a subset of rows, as once, few, many or a class of expanded clone.

V,D,J,size,DNA,CDR3
TRBV13,TRBD1,TRBJ2-7,-,TGTGCCAGCAGACGGCTCGGACAGGGAAGCTACGAGCAGTACTTC,CASRRLGQGSYEQYF
TRBV4-1,-,TRBJ2-3,-,TGCGCCAGCAGCCAATCTAGGATAGATACGCAGTATTTT,CASSQSRIDTQYF
TRBV5-1,-,TRBJ1-2,-,TGCGCCAGCAGCTTGGGAGCACTTTTAGACTATGGCTACACCTTC,CASSLGALLDYGYTF
TRBV4-1,-,TRBJ2-7,-,TGCGCCAGCAGTCGCGGACTGGGCTCCTACGAGCAGTACTTC,CASSRGLGSYEQYF
TRBV18,-,TRBJ1-5,-,TGTGCCAGCTCACCGGGGGGGTACGGGAGACAGCCCCAGCATTTT,CASSPGGYGRQPQHF
TRBV27,-,TRBJ2-2,-,TGTGCCAGCAGTTTCCAGGTTTTCCTTAACACCGGGGAGCTGTTTTTT,CASSFQVFLNTGELFF
TRBV7-8,TRBD2,TRBJ2-1,-,TGTGCCAGCAGCTTACGAGGGACTCCAACTGGGAGGGGTGAGCAGTTCTTC,CASSLRGTPTGRGEQFF
TRBV3-1/TRBV3-2,-,TRBJ1-1,-,TGTGCCAGCAGCCAAGCAGGGGCGGGGGGGCTCGACACTGAAGCTTTCTTT,CASSQAGAGGLDTEAFF
TRBV7-9,-,TRBJ2-3,-,TGTGCCAGCAGCTTAACGGGGTCGGGAGATACGCAGTATTTT,CASSLTGSGDTQYF
TRBV7-8,TRBD1,TRBJ1-1,-,TGTGCCAGCAGCTTAGTTGGAGGGGGCCTCACTGAAGCTTTCTTT,CASSLVGGGLTEAFF
TRBV7-8,TRBD1,TRBJ1-2,-,TGTGCCAGCAGCTTAGCGCGGGGGGAGGCTGGGACAGGGTATTACTATGGCTACACCTTC,CASSLARGEAGTGYYYGYTF
TRBV11-2,-,TRBJ2-2,-,TGTGCCAGCAGCCCCTTCCAGTTCCGGGGGACCGGGGAGCTGTTTTTT,CASSPFQFRGTGELFF
TRBV19,-,TRBJ1-3,few,TGTGCCAGTAGTATTCAAGGGACTAATGGAAACACCATATATTTT,CASSIQGTNGNTIYF
TRBV4-1,TRBD2,TRBJ2-4,-,TGCGCCAGCAGCCAAGCGTGGGGGGGTTCAAACATTCAGTACTTC,CASSQAWGGSNIQYF
TRBV18,-,TRBJ2-4,-,TGTGCCAGCTCACCGGTCAGGGGAGCCAAAAACATTCAGTACTTC,CASSPVRGAKNIQYF
TRBV2,-,TRBJ2-3,-,TGTGCCAGCGGGGAGGATGGAGGGGTCACAGATACGCAGTATTTT,CASGEDGGVTDTQYF
TRBV5-6,TRBD1,TRBJ1-3,few,TGTGCCAGCAGCCTGCGACAGGGGCGGGATGTTTACACCATATATTTT,CASSLRQGRDVYTIYF
TRBV14,-,TRBJ2-5,-,TGTGCCAGCAGCCAATATCTCAGGGTGACCCAAGAGACCCAGTACTTC,CASSQYLRVTQETQYF
TRBV6-5,TRBD1,TRBJ1-6,-,TGTGCCAGCAGTCCCCCGACAGGGAGTGCACCCCTCCACTTT,CASSPPTGSAPLHF
TRBV14,TRBD2,TRBJ2-2,-,TGTGCCAGCAGCCAAGATTATCTAGCGGGGGCGAACACCGGGGAGCTGTTTTTT,CASSQDYLAGANTGELFF
TRBV5-1,-,TRBJ1-1,-,TGCGCCAGCAGCTTGCTTGCGGGGGGCTTTTTGACGAGCACTGAAGCTTTCTTT,CASSLLAGGFLTSTEAFF
TRBV5-1,-,TRBJ2-1,-,TGCGCCAGCAGCTTGGAGCGGAGCTCCTACAATGAGCAGTTCTTC,CASSLERSSYNEQFF
TRBV13,TRBD1,TRBJ1-2,-,TGTGCCAGCAGCTTAACCGGACAGGGGGTAGAAGGATACACCTTC,CASSLTGQGVEGYTF
TRBV25-1,-,TRBJ1-6,-,TGTGCCAGCAGTGAATATATCGGAGGGTGGGGTTCACCCCTCCACTTT,CASSEYIGGWGSPLHF
TRBV6-6,TRBD1,TRBJ2-7,few,TGTGCCAGCAGCCTGCCGACAGGGTCGGGCGAGCAGTACTTC,CASSLPTGSGEQYF
TRBV19,TRBD1,TRBJ1-1,once,TGTGCCAGTAGTACTCTCACAGGGGCTGTGGACACTGAAGCTTTCTTT,CASSTLTGAVDTEAFF
TRBV29-1,-,TRBJ1-1,once,TGCAGCGGAAATCCAGGAGGCACTGAAGCTTTCTTT,CSGNPGGTEAFF
TRBV5-6,TRBD1,TRBJ2-7,-,TGTGCCAGCAGACAGGGGGCAGCGTACGAGCAGTACTTC,CASRQGAAYEQYF
TRBV5-6,-,TRBJ2-7,-,TGTGCCAGCAGCCTAGGGGGTTTCGGGGATTCCTACGAGCAGTACTTC,CASSLGGFGDSYEQYF
TRBV20-1,TRBD1,TRBJ2-2,-,TGCAGTGCTAGTGGGACAGCGAACACCGGGGAGCTGTTTTTT,CSASGTANTGELFF
TRBV2,-,TRBJ2-5,-,TGTGCCAGCATGGTCGGGAGAGAGCAAGAGACCCAGTACTTC,CASMVGREQETQYF
TRBV2,-,TRBJ2-7,-,TGTGCCAGCAGTGAAGCCTGGGTGGGCAGAACCTACGAGCAGTACTTC,CASSEAWVGRTYEQYF
TRBV5-4,TRBD1,TRBJ1-1,-,TGTGCCAGCAGCTTGGGGGGACAGGTGAACACTGAAGCTTTCTTT,CASSLGGQVNTEAFF
TRBV5-4,-,TRBJ1-6,-,TGTGCCAGCAGCTTGGACCTCCCGGATAATTCACCCCTCCACTTT,CASSLDLPDNSPLHF
TRBV2,-,TRBJ2-7,-,TGTGCCAGCAGTTGGGCACAGGGAGAGGTCGAGCAGTACTTC,CASSWAQGEVEQYF
TRBV18,-,TRBJ1-4,-,TGTGCCAGCTCACCTCAACCGGGGGACCTTAATGAAAAACTGTTTTTT,CASSPQPGDLNEKLFF
TRBV18,TRBD2,TRBJ2-1,-,TGTGCCAGCTCACCACCGTTCGGGACTAGCGGGGGCTACAATGAGCAGTTCTTC,CASSPPFGTSGGYNEQFF
TRBV2,TRBD2,TRBJ2-3,-,TGTGCCACCAAAGACCCCAAGCGGGAGGGTCCTTGGGATACGCAGTATTTT,CATKDPKREGPWDTQYF
TRBV3-1/TRBV3-2,TRBD1,TRBJ1-2,-,TGTGCCAGCAGCCAGTCCTCAGGGGGCGGTTATGGCTACACCTTC,CASSQSSGGGYGYTF
TRBV6-2/TRBV6-3,-,TRBJ1-3,-,TGTGCCAGCAGTCCCGGTTTGTACAACACCATATATTTT,CASSPGLYNTIYF
TRBV29-1,TRBD1,TRBJ2-3,-,TGCAGCGTTGAGGGGACAGGGAGCACAGATACGCAGTATTTT,CSVEGTGSTDTQYF
TRBV4-1,-,TRBJ1-6,-,TGCGCCAGCAGCCAATCAGGACTAGGGCCCCTCCACTTT,CASSQSGLGPLHF
TRBV5-4,TRBD2,TRBJ2-1,-,TGTGCCAGCAGCTTCCCAGCGGGGGGTGTCGATGAGCAGTTCTTC,CASSFPAGGVDEQFF
TRBV6-6,-,TRBJ1-5,few,TGTGCCAGCAGTCGTAGCAGGGGATTTGGCGGCAATCAGCCCCAGCATTTT,CASSRSRGFGGNQPQHF
TRBV5-4,-,TRBJ2-2,once,TGTGCCAGCAGTGGAGATGCGTACACCGGGGAGCTGTTTTTT,CASSGDAYTGELFF
TRBV25-1,-,TRBJ2-7,-,TGTGCCAGCAGCCGCGGGACAGCTCGCTACGAGCAGTACTTC,CASSRGTARYEQYF
TRBV11-3,TRBD1,TRBJ2-5,-,TGTGCCAGCAGCTTGGACCGGGACAGTCTTCAAGAGACCCAGTACTTC,CASSLDRDSLQETQYF
TRBV29-1,-,TRBJ2-5,-,TGCAGCGTTGAACCCGGGATGGAGACCCAGTACTTC,CSVEPGMETQYF
TRBV27,TRBD1,TRBJ2-6,-,TGTGCCAGCAGCCGGTACCGGACAGGGGCCTTCTCTGGGGCCAACGTCCTGACTTTC,CASSRYRTGAFSGANVLTF
TRBV3-1/TRBV3-2,TRBD1,TRBJ2-7,-,TGTGCCAGCAGCCGTCGGGACAGGTCCTACGAGCAGTACTTC,CASSRRDRSYEQYF
TRBV7-9,-,TRBJ2-1,-,TGTGCCAGCAGCCCCGTGAGCTCCTACAATGAGCAGTTCTTC,CASSPVSSYNEQFF
TRBV4-1,TRBD2,TRBJ2-3,-,TGCGCCAGCAGCCAACTAGCGGGAGCCACAGATACGCAGTATTTT,CASSQLAGATDTQYF
TRBV2,TRBD2,TRBJ2-3,-,TGTGCCAGCAGTGAAGGGACTAGCGGGATTTGGACAGATACGCAGTATTTT,CASSEGTSGIWTDTQYF